The 24 T cell receptor beta chains reported below all come from one sample, sequenced in a study of blood T cell repertoires in COVID-19 (dated by TCRdb to 2020 to 2021). The library was made by the immunoSEQ multiplex PCR assay. TCRdb provides this immuneACCESS table in a form limited to in-frame rearrangements. Some clones are lacking; in checked studies, under half of them reflect an unresolved V gene, and why the rest are absent is not known. The sample yields about 61,000 clones; around 87% were counted once. The ten largest clones capture around 6.1% of the sample. The sequenced sample consisted of peripheral blood. The receptors were gathered from a man aged 55 to 70 with acute or convalescent COVID-19.

This clone was seen only a few times. The rearrangement links TRBV6-5 to TRBJ1-2, with unresolved D. V dropped 8 bases and J dropped 6 bases, with 22 bases sitting between them. The CDR3 covers 15 residues. Per germline, CDR1 MNHEY and CDR2 SVGAGI. CDR3 in DNA: TGTGCCAGCCGACCCCCCTTCGGGGAGGCGAATGGCTACACCTTC. Its protein is CASRPPFGEANGYTF.

The chain uses TRBV7-8 and TRBJ1-1, with 7 bases aligning to TRBD1. After removal of 5 bases from V and 0 bases from J, the junction contained 3 bases not matched to a gene. This CDR3 comprises 14 residues. Germline loops: CDR1 SGHVS, CDR2 FQNEAQ. The CDR3: CASSRGTVNTEAFF. CDR3 nucleotides: TGTGCCAGCAGCCGAGGGACAGTGAACACTGAAGCTTTCTTT.

The chain links TRBV13 to TRBJ2-1, with 9 nucleotides matching TRBD2. The CDR3 consists of 18 residues. Germline V gives CDR1 PRHDT, CDR2 FYEKMQ (reference sequence). With V trimmed by 0 bases and J by 4 bases, 10 bases remained unmatched. This CDR3 reads CASSLGLAGPLTYNEQFF. The CDR3 DNA reads as TGTGCCAGCAGCTTAGGGCTAGCGGGGCCCTTAACATACAATGAGCAGTTCTTC. The variable domain in full, with the rest retrieved from reference TRBV13 and TRBJ2-1, is AAGVIQSPRHLIKEKRETATLKCYPIPRHDTVYWYQQGPGQDPQFLISFYEKMQSDKGSIPDRFSAQQFSDYHSELNMSSLELGDSALYFCASSLGLAGPLTYNEQFFGPGTRLTVL.

The chain combines TRBV15 with TRBJ2-3; D unclear. The CDR3 runs 15 residues. Trimming left V 0 bases short and J 2 bases short, with 9 bases between. The germline V gene encodes CDR1 LNHNV and CDR2 YYDKDF (reference sequence). This chain's CDR3 is CATSREGSTTDTQYF. The CDR3, as DNA: TGTGCCACCAGCAGAGAAGGTAGCACCACAGATACGCAGTATTTT.

The J gene is TRBJ1-1, the V gene TRBV4-3; D gene unclear. Trimming left V 4 bases short and J 1 base short, with 16 bases between. The length of the CDR3 is 16 residues. Germline CDR1 reads LGHNA; CDR2 reads YSLEER. The CDR3 loop is CASSPKIRLGNTEAFF. CDR3 nucleotides: TGCGCCAGCAGCCCCAAGATCAGGTTGGGGAACACTGAAGCTTTCTTT.

This clone was observed a handful of times. The rearrangement links TRBV25-1 to TRBJ2-5, with a tentative D call TRBD2 (5 bases). CDR1 is MGHDK, CDR2 SYGVNS, per germline. V lost 3 bases and J 2 bases, leaving 13 bases between the germline ends. CDR3 length equals 15 residues. The CDR3, as DNA: TGTGCCAGCAGTGATCCGGCTCGAGGGCAAGAGACCCAGTACTTC. Translated: CASSDPARGQETQYF.

The chain uses TRBV19 and TRBJ2-1; 8 bases agree with TRBD2. Germline trimming cut 3 bases from V and 2 bases from J; bases unmatched to any gene: 3. CDR1 and CDR2 from the germline V gene are LNHDA and SQIVND (reference sequence). The length of the CDR3 is 15 residues. The CDR3 protein is CASSIAGGTYNEQFF. Here the CDR3 DNA reads TGTGCCAGTAGTATTGCGGGGGGTACCTACAATGAGCAGTTCTTC. The full variable domain, with the rest looked up from reference TRBV19 and TRBJ2-1, is DGGITQSPKYLFRKEGQNVTLSCEQNLNHDAMYWYRQDPGQGLRLIYYSQIVNDFQKGDIAEGYSVSREKKESFPLTVTSAQKNPTAFYLCASSIAGGTYNEQFFGPGTRLTVL.

V is TRBV5-4 and J is TRBJ1-4, with 7 bases fitting TRBD1. The junction had 6 bases not matched to a gene; V was cut back by 4 bases and J by 0 bases. Germline lookup yields CDR1 SGHNT and CDR2 YYREEE (reference sequence). This CDR3 has 16 residues. Written as DNA, the CDR3 is TGTGCCAGCAGCACATCAGGGACAGCAACTAATGAAAAACTGTTTTTT. Translated: CASSTSGTATNEKLFF.

The chain uses TRBV7-2 and TRBJ1-2; 7 positions match TRBD1. V lost 3 bases, J lost 8 bases, and 6 bases stayed unmatched. Germline V lookup: CDR1 SGHTA, CDR2 FQGNSA. This CDR3 region has 13 residues. In nucleotides, the CDR3 is TGTGCCAGCAGCTTGGAGGACAGGAGGGGCTACACCTTC. Translated, it gives CASSLEDRRGYTF.

V gene TRBV28 combines with J gene TRBJ2-7, with 10 nucleotides matching TRBD1. The CDR3 sequence is 14 residues long. In germline, CDR1 is MDHEN, CDR2 SYDVKM. J was trimmed by 2 bases and V by 6 bases; bases with no gene match: 4. In DNA, the CDR3 is TGTGCCAGCAGGACCGGGACAGGGGCCTACGAGCAGTACTTC. Its protein product is CASRTGTGAYEQYF. Combining the CDR3 with reference TRBV28 and TRBJ2-7 gives the whole variable domain DVKVTQSSRYLVKRTGEKVFLECVQDMDHENMFWYRQDPGLGLRLIYFSYDVKMKEKGDIPEGYSVSREKKERFSLILESASTNQTSMYLCASRTGTGAYEQYFGPGTRLTVT.

V gene TRBV7-6 combines with J gene TRBJ1-3; D not certain. The V end was cut by 9 bases, the J end by 2 bases, with 20 bases between. This CDR3 comprises 16 residues. Germline V gives CDR1 SGHVS, CDR2 FNYEAQ. CDR3 region: CARSLERIYPGNTIYF. CDR3 bases: TGTGCCAGGAGCCTGGAGCGCATTTACCCTGGAAACACCATATATTTT.

With respect to this clone: Relative to the germline gene, one junction end is altered; a read error may explain this. The rearrangement uses TRBV18 and TRBJ2-7, with 10 bases fitting TRBD1. CDR1 and CDR2 from the germline V gene are KGHSH and LQKENI. The CDR3 is 15 residues long. CDR3 bases: TGTGCCAGCTCGCCACTTTCCGGGACAGGGGTCGAGCAGTACTTC. It yields the protein CASSPLSGTGVEQYF.

This clone was observed once. The rearrangement joins TRBV7-3 to TRBJ2-1, with 9 bases that match TRBD1. Germline V lookup: CDR1 SGHTA, CDR2 FQGTGA. V lost 3 bases to trimming and J lost 1 base; unmatched junction nucleotides: 1. The CDR3 is made up of 15 amino acids. CDR3 in amino acids: CASSLTGGSYNEQFF. CDR3 coding DNA: TGTGCCAGCAGCTTGACAGGGGGTTCCTACAATGAGCAGTTCTTC. Full variable domain (remainder filled in from reference TRBV7-3 and TRBJ2-1): GAGVSQTPSNKVTEKGKYVELRCDPISGHTALYWYRQSLGQGPEFLIYFQGTGAADDSGLPNDRFFAVRPEGSVSTLKIQRTERGDSAVYLCASSLTGGSYNEQFFGPGTRLTVL.

The chain employs TRBV4-3 and TRBJ1-4; 10 positions match TRBD1. Germline assignment: CDR1 LGHNA and CDR2 YSLEER. V shed 3 bases and J 7 bases; nucleotides not matched to a gene: 8. The CDR3 has 16 amino acids. CDR3 in amino acids: CASSQTDRGLLEKLFF. The CDR3 DNA sequence: TGCGCCAGCAGCCAGACCGACAGGGGGCTTCTTGAAAAACTGTTTTTT.

J is TRBJ1-1 and V is TRBV10-2; no clear D gene. With 3 bases removed from V and 4 bases from J, the gap between germline ends came to 9 bases. The CDR3 runs to 13 residues. Germline CDR1 and CDR2: WSHSY and SAAADI. For the CDR3, the DNA is TGCGCCAGCAGTGATTTACGGGGCACTGAAGCTTTCTTT. Its protein is CASSDLRGTEAFF.

This clone was recorded only once. The chain uses TRBV2 and TRBJ1-2, with TRBD1 matching 9 bases. Germline V CDR1 and CDR2: SNHLY, FYNNEI. Trimming took 8 bases from V and 2 from J; bases not matched to a gene: 6. CDR3 size: 14 residues. In nucleotides, the CDR3 is TGTGCCAGCCCCGAAGGGACAGGGAACTATGGCTACACCTTC. It codes for CASPEGTGNYGYTF.

This clone was recorded only once. The rearrangement uses TRBV4-1 and TRBJ2-1; 7 bases line up with TRBD2. Trimming removed 4 bases from V and 4 bases from J; junction bases left unmatched: 7. There are 15 residues in the CDR3. Germline V gene sequence: CDR1 MGHRA, CDR2 YSYEKL. The CDR3 DNA follows: TGCGCCAGCAGCCCTTCGGGACTACTATACAATGAGCAGTTCTTC. It specifies CASSPSGLLYNEQFF.

V is TRBV27 and J is TRBJ1-2; 8 nucleotides align to TRBD1. Germline V gives CDR1 MNHEY, CDR2 SMNVEV (reference sequence). J gave up 5 bases and V 5 bases, and 7 bases lay outside the gene matches. There are 14 residues in the CDR3. CDR3 loop: CASSSLDRAYGYTF. The CDR3 DNA sequence: TGTGCCAGCAGTAGTTTGGACAGGGCATATGGCTACACCTTC.

This clone has only a few counts. The chain employs TRBV7-2 and TRBJ1-1; possible D gene TRBD1, 5 bases. The germline CDR1 and CDR2 sequences are SGHTA and FQGNSA. The V end was cut by 1 base, the J end by 4 bases, with 13 bases between. This CDR3 comprises 15 residues. CDR3 nucleotides: TGTGCCAGCAGCTTAGTTGACTTGGGGGGCACTGAAGCTTTCTTT. Its translation: CASSLVDLGGTEAFF.

The CDR3 protein is CASSFGGYGYTF. CDR3 coding DNA: TGTGCCAGCAGTTTCGGGGGCTATGGCTACACCTTC. V usage is TRBV6-5 and J usage is TRBJ1-2; D perhaps matches TRBD1 (5 bases). Germline V gene sequence: CDR1 MNHEY, CDR2 SVGAGI. Deletions cut 4 bases from V and 4 bases from J, with 7 bases between. The CDR3 has 12 amino acids.

The rearrangement joins TRBV28 to TRBJ2-6, with D possibly matching TRBD2 (6 bases). V lost 7 bases to trimming and J lost 0 bases, with 10 bases between them. This CDR3 contains 15 residues. Germline CDR1 MDHEN, CDR2 SYDVKM. This chain's CDR3 is CASKWTTSGANVLTF. In DNA form, the CDR3 reads TGTGCCAGCAAGTGGACTACCTCTGGGGCCAACGTCCTGACTTTC.

The chain employs TRBV4-3 and TRBJ2-2; tentatively, D is TRBD1 (5 bases). The CDR3 sequence is 16 residues long. Germline lookup yields CDR1 LGHNA and CDR2 YSLEER. Deletions cut 4 bases from V and 4 bases from J, with 16 bases between. As DNA, the CDR3 is TGCGCCAGCAGCCCCGCCTCAGGGTACGGCACCGGGGAGCTGTTTTTT. Protein: CASSPASGYGTGELFF.

J is TRBJ1-6 and V is TRBV15; D not resolved. CDR1 is LNHNV, CDR2 YYDKDF, per germline (reference sequence). This CDR3 spans 13 amino acids. V was cut by 6 bases and J by 7 bases, with 10 bases left in between. The DNA of the CDR3 is TGTGCCACCAGTTTTCAGGAAAATTCACCCCTCCACTTT. It translates to CATSFQENSPLHF. Together with reference TRBV15 and TRBJ1-6, the CDR3 gives the full variable domain: DAMVIQNPRYQVTQFGKPVTLSCSQTLNHNVMYWYQQKSSQAPKLLFHYYDKDFNNEADTPDNFQSRRPNTSFCFLDIRSPGLGDTAMYLCATSFQENSPLHFGNGTRLTVT.

The chain is built from TRBV7-2 and TRBJ1-1; 11 bases map to TRBD1. Germline loops: CDR1 SGHTA, CDR2 FQGNSA. The ends lost 0 bases at V and 12 bases at J; junction bases unmatched: 9. CDR3 length: 15 residues. CDR3 bases: TGTGCCAGCAGCTTAGCCCCCCGGACAGGGGGCCGGACTTTCTTT. This sequence encodes CASSLAPRTGGRTFF. Supplemented by reference TRBV7-2 and TRBJ1-1, the full variable domain reads GAGVSQSPSNKVTEKGKDVELRCDPISGHTALYWYRQSLGQGLEFLIYFQGNSAPDKSGLPSDRFSAERTGGSVSTLTIQRTQQEDSAVYLCASSLAPRTGGRTFFGQGTRLTVV.